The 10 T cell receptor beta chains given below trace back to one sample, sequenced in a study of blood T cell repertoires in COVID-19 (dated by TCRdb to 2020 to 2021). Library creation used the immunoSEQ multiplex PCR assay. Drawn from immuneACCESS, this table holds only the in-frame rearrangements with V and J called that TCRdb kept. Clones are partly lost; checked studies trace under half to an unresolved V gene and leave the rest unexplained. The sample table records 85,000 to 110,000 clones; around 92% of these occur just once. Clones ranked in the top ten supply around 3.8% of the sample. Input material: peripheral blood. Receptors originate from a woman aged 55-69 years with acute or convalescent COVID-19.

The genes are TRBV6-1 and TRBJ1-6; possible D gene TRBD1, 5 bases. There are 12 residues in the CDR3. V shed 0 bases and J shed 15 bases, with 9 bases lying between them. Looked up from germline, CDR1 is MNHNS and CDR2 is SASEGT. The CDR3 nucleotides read TGTGCCAGCAGTGAAGCGGGACTAAACCTCCACTTT. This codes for CASSEAGLNLHF.

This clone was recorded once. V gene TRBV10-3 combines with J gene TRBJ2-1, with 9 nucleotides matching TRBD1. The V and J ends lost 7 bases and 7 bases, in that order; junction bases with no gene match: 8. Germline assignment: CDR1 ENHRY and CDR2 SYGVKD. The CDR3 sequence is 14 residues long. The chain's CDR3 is CAIMGQGAKNEQFF. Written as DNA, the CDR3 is TGTGCCATCATGGGACAGGGAGCAAAAAATGAGCAGTTCTTC.

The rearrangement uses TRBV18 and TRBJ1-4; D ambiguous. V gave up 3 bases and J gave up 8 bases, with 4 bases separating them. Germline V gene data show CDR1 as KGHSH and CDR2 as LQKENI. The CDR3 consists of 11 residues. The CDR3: CASSPGEKLFF. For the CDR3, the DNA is TGTGCCAGCTCACCGGGCGAAAAACTGTTTTTT. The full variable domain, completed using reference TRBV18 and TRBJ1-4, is NAGVMQNPRHLVRRRGQEARLRCSPMKGHSHVYWYRQLPEEGLKFMVYLQKENIIDESGMPKERFSAEFPKEGPSILRIQQVVRGDSAAYFCASSPGEKLFFGSGTQLSVL.

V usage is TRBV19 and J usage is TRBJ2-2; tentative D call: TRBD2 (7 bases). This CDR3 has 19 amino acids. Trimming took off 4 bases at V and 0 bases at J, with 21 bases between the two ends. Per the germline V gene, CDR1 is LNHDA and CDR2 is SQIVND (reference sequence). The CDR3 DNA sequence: TGTGCCAGTAGTAAGGGGGGGATTAGCGGAGTCGCGAACACCGGGGAGCTGTTTTTT. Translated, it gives CASSKGGISGVANTGELFF.

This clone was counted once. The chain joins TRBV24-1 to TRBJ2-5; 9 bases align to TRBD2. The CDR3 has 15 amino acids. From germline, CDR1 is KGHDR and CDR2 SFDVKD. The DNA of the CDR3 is TGTGCTTCCTCCAACGGGGGGACTAGCCGGGAGACCCAGTACTTC. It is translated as CASSNGGTSRETQYF.

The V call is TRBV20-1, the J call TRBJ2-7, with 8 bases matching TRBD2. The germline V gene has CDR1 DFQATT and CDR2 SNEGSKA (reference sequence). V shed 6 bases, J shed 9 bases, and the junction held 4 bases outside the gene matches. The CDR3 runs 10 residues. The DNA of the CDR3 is TGCAGTGCCGTAGCGGGGACGCAGTACTTC. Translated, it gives CSAVAGTQYF.

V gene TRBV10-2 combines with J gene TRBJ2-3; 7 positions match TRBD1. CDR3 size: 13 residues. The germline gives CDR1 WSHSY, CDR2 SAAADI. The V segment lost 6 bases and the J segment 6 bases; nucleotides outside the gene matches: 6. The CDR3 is CASSQQGYDTQYF. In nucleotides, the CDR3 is TGCGCCAGCAGCCAACAGGGGTACGATACGCAGTATTTT.

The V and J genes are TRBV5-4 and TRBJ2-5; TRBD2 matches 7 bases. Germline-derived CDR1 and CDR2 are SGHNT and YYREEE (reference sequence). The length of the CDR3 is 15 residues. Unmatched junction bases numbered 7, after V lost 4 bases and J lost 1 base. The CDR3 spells CASSHRDYPQETQYF. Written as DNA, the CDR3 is TGTGCCAGCAGCCACCGGGACTACCCCCAAGAGACCCAGTACTTC. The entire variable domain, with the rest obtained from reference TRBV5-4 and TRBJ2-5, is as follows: ETGVTQSPTHLIKTRGQQVTLRCSSQSGHNTVSWYQQALGQGPQFIFQYYREEENGRGNFPPRFSGLQFPNYSSELNVNALELDDSALYLCASSHRDYPQETQYFGPGTRLLVL.

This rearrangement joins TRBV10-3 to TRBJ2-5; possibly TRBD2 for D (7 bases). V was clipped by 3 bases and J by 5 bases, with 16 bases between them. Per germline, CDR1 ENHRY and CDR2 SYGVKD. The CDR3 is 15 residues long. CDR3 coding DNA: TGTGCCATCAGTGAATTAGCGGAGGGGGGGGAGACCCAGTACTTC. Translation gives CAISELAEGGETQYF.

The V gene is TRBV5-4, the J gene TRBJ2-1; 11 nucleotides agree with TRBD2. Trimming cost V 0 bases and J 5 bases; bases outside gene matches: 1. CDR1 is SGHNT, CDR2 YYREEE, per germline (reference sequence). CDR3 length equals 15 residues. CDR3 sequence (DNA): TGTGCCAGCAGCTTGGTAGCGGGAGGGGACAATGAGCAGTTCTTC. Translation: CASSLVAGGDNEQFF.